This TCR beta chain was sequenced during a study of Graves' ophthalmopathy and Graves' hyperthyroidism. Looking at the study overall: Peripheral blood was obtained at first diagnosis, ahead of any treatment. Whole-study findings and limits: A majority of expanded thyroid clonotypes exceeding 0.001 frequency were likewise present in blood. The model's ophthalmopathy progression predictions had around 64% sensitivity and less than 85% specificity. A 13-signature model separated ophthalmopathy from stable hyperthyroidism, reaching roughly 85% sensitivity and around 79% specificity cross-validated.

The TCR beta CDR3 regions underwent amplification from RNA transcripts. RT-PCR in the first round used HTBI primers; a second-round multiplex PCR followed. Via MiXCR, TCRdb re-called the multiplex PCR reads, giving one row per CDR3 protein. The data contain about 240,000 distinct CDR3 sequences, roughly 50% of them singletons. This clonotype was seen more than once but under ten times. The antigen remains unidentified. A junction end diverges from the germline sequence, so it may reflect a read error. Sequenced input: peripheral blood. This sequence originates from an adult man with Graves' ophthalmopathy.

CDR3 DNA sequence: TGTGCCAGCAGTGAAGCGCATTTCGGGGCCATCTTT. The encoded protein is CASSEAHFGAIF. The rearrangement uses TRBV2 and TRBJ1-1; D perhaps matches TRBD1 (5 bases). This CDR3 contains 12 residues. Per the germline V gene, CDR1 is SNHLY and CDR2 is FYNNEI.